The TCR beta chain described here comes from a study of beta chain features in type 1 diabetes. Points from the study as a whole: All four CD4+ subsets from Type 1 diabetes patients carried moderately but significantly shorter TCRB CDR3s.

This CDR3 spans 16 amino acids. Germline lookup yields CDR1 SGHTA and CDR2 FQGNSA. V shed 7 bases, J shed 6 bases, and the junction held 11 bases outside the gene matches. Isolated RNA was reverse transcribed in full, so expressed TCRB transcripts were sequenced. TCRdb's copy holds only in-frame clones and misses some; the assay was immunoSEQ multiplex PCR. The profile shows roughly 700,000 clones, 13% of them singletons. This clone was seen only a few times. Its matching antigen is unknown. The authors sorted CD4+ naive, central memory, regulatory and stem cell-like memory cells via CD45RO/CCR7/CD25/CD127/CD95/CD27.

What was sequenced was naive CD4+ T cells from blood. The chain carries TRBV7-2 and TRBJ2-1; 11 nucleotides align to TRBD1. This receptor was identified in a man younger than 35 with type 1 diabetes. The CDR3 sequence is CASTTPGQGVSNEQFF. DNA of the CDR3: TGTGCCAGCACGACCCCGGGACAGGGGGTGTCCAATGAGCAGTTCTTC.